A single sample is the source of the 9 T cell receptor beta chains below, sequenced in a study of post-analysis software for immune sequencing data. Study-wide findings and caveats: The study found TRBV5-6, TRBV5-1 and TRBV20-1 among about 5 TRBV segments more frequent in patients than controls.

No antigens are known for them. The TCR beta cDNA libraries contained unique molecular identifiers. MiXCR, run by TCRdb on the PCR reads, gives a single entry per CDR3 protein. Of roughly 870,000 distinct CDR3 sequences in the sample, around 50% are singletons; the top ten hold 4.6%. Sample: blood. These receptors were collected from a girl aged 10 to 17 with multiple sclerosis.

J is TRBJ1-1 and V is TRBV6-5; D remains ambiguous. Trimming cost V 4 bases and J 3 bases, with 3 bases left between them. Germline CDR1 is MNHEY and CDR2 is SVGAGI. The CDR3 contains 11 residues. CDR3 in DNA: TGTGCCAGCAGTTCCTACACTGAAGCTTTCTTT. Protein: CASSSYTEAFF.

The sample holds a few counts of this clonotype. The chain recombines TRBV13 with TRBJ2-5; possible D gene TRBD2, 6 bases. The ends were cut back, 0 bases at V and 2 bases at J, with 10 bases in the middle. CDR1 and CDR2 from the germline V gene are PRHDT and FYEKMQ (reference sequence). This CDR3 is built from 15 residues. Here the CDR3 DNA reads TGTGCCAGCAGCTTAGGCGCGGGGCGGCAAGAGACCCAGTACTTC. The encoded protein is CASSLGAGRQETQYF.

CDR3 residues: CASSEGRGPIGETQYF. CDR3 nucleotide sequence: TGTGCCAGCAGTGAAGGCCGCGGGCCGATTGGAGAGACCCAGTACTTC. The chain has TRBV2 and TRBJ2-5, with a weak D call TRBD2 (5 bases). V was clipped by 1 base and J by 4 bases, with 16 bases between them. The germline V gene encodes CDR1 SNHLY and CDR2 FYNNEI. The CDR3 consists of 16 residues.

As regards this clonotype: One end of the junction varies from germline; a read error may be responsible. The chain joins TRBV10-3 to TRBJ2-3; 12 positions agree with TRBD2. The CDR3 sequence is 18 residues long. Germline-derived CDR1 and CDR2 are ENHRY and SYGVKD. In nucleotides, the CDR3 is TGTGCCGTCAGTGGACTAGCGGGGCGCCCGCGGGTCACAGATACGCAGTATTTT. It is translated as CAVSGLAGRPRVTDTQYF.

The chain couples TRBV3-1 to TRBJ1-1; possibly TRBD1 for D (5 bases). V was clipped by 8 bases and J by 4 bases, with 14 bases between them. Germline V gene data show CDR1 as LGHDT and CDR2 as YNNKEL (reference sequence). CDR3 length equals 13 residues. The CDR3 protein is CASGAGVITEAFF. The CDR3 region has the DNA TGTGCCAGCGGGGCGGGAGTGATCACTGAAGCTTTCTTT.

The chain employs TRBV7-9 and TRBJ2-1, with 10 bases lining up with TRBD2. The CDR3 loop spans 19 amino acids. V shed 5 bases and J 0 bases; nucleotides not matched to a gene: 13. CDR1 and CDR2 (germline): SEHNR, FQNEAQ (reference sequence). CDR3 sequence: CASSPGLAYPPSSYNEQFF. CDR3 sequence (DNA): TGTGCCAGCAGCCCGGGACTAGCGTACCCTCCTAGCTCCTACAATGAGCAGTTCTTC.

The chain employs TRBV29-1 and TRBJ2-1, with TRBD2 identical over 10 bases. J lost 0 bases, V lost 2 bases, and 7 bases had no gene match. The CDR3 has 17 residues. The V gene's germline CDR1 is SQVTM and CDR2 ANQGSEA. DNA of the CDR3: TGCAGCGTTGAACGCCTAGCGGGAGTGAGCTCCTACAATGAGCAGTTCTTC. It translates to CSVERLAGVSSYNEQFF.

V usage is TRBV5-1 and J usage is TRBJ2-4; a weak D match, TRBD2 (6 bases). The end of the DNA fits TRBJ2-7 better, so the J call may be wrong. The CDR3 extends over 15 amino acids. The germline V gene has CDR1 SGHRS and CDR2 YFSETQ. The CDR3 bases are TGCGCCAGCAGCTTGGGGCGGGACCCCCCTACCGAGCAGTACTTC. The encoded protein is CASSLGRDPPTEQYF.

The chain has TRBV28 and TRBJ2-5, with D possibly being TRBD2 (6 bases). The assigned J gene may be wrong: the sequence end matches TRBJ2-7 better. The CDR3 contains 13 residues. Germline CDR1 MDHEN, CDR2 SYDVKM. The CDR3: CASSKGTPLEQYF. In DNA form, the CDR3 reads TGTGCCAGCAGCAAGGGGACTCCCCTCGAGCAGTACTTC.